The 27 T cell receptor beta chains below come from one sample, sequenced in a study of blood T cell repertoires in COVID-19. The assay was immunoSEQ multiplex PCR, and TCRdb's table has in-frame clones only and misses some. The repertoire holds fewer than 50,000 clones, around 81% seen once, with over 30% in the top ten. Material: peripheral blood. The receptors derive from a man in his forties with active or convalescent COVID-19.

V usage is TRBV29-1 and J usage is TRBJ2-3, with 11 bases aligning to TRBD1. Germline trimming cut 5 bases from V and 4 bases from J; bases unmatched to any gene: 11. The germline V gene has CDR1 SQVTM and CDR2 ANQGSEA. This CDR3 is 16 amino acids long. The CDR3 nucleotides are TGCAGCGTTTCTGCGCCGCCGGGACAGGGGGCAGATACGCAGTATTTT. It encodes CSVSAPPGQGADTQYF.

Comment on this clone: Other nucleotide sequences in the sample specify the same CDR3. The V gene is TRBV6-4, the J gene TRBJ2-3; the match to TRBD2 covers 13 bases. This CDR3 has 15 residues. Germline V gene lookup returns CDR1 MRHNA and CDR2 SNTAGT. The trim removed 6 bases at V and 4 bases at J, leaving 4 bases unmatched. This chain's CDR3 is CASSELAGGPDTQYF. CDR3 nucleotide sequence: TGTGCCAGCAGCGAACTAGCGGGAGGGCCAGATACGCAGTATTTT.

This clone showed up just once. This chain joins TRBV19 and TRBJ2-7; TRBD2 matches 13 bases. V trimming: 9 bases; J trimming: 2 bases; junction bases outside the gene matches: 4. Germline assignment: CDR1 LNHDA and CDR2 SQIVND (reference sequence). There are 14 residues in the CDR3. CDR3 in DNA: TGTGCCAGCCGACTAGCGGGAGGACCCTACGAGCAGTACTTC. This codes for CASRLAGGPYEQYF.

The DNA of the CDR3 is TGTGCCAGCAGCCAGCGGGTGGCGGGGGGTTTGGAGCAGTACTTC. It is translated as CASSQRVAGGLEQYF. The chain is built from TRBV7-8 and TRBJ2-7, with TRBD2 identical over 8 bases. CDR1 SGHVS and CDR2 FQNEAQ come from the germline V gene. V lost 5 bases, J lost 7 bases, and 13 bases stayed unmatched. The CDR3 runs to 15 residues.

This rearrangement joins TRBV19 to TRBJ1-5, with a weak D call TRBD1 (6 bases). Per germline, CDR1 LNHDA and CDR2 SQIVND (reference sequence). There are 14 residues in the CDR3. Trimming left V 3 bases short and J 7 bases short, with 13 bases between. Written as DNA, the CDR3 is TGTGCCAGTAGTATCACAGGGCTGGGACAGCCCCAGCATTTT. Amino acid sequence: CASSITGLGQPQHF.

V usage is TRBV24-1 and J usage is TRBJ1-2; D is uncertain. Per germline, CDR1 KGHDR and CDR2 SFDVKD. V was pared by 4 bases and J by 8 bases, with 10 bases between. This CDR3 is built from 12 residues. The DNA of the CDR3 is TGTGCCACCAGTGACCCCCTTCGGGGCTACACCTTC. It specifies CATSDPLRGYTF.

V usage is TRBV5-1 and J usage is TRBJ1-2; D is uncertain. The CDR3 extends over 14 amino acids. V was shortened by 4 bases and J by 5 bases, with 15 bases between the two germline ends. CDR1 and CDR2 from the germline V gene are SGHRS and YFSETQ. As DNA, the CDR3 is TGCGCCAGCAGCCCCCAAGGGAGTGAGTATGGCTACACCTTC. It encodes CASSPQGSEYGYTF.

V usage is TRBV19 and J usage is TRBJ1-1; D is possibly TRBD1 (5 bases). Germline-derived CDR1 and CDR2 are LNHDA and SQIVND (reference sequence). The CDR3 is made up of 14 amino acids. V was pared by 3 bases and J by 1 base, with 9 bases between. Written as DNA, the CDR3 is TGTGCCAGTAGTATCTGGGGGGGGAACACTGAAGCTTTCTTT. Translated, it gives CASSIWGGNTEAFF. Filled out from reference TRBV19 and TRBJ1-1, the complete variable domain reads DGGITQSPKYLFRKEGQNVTLSCEQNLNHDAMYWYRQDPGQGLRLIYYSQIVNDFQKGDIAEGYSVSREKKESFPLTVTSAQKNPTAFYLCASSIWGGNTEAFFGQGTRLTVV.

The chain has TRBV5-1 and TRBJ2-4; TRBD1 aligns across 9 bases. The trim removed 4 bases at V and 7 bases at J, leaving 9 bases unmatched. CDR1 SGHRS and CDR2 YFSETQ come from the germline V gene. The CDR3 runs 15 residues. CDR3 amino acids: CASSTLQGAGNIQYF. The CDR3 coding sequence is TGCGCCAGCAGCACTTTACAGGGGGCAGGGAACATTCAGTACTTC.

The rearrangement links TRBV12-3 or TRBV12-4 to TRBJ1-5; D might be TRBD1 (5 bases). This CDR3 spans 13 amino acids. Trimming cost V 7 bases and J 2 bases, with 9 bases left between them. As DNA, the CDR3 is TGTGCCAGCACAACACAGGGCAATCAGCCCCAGCATTTT. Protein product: CASTTQGNQPQHF.

The CDR3 region is CASSAGQGPYYEQYF. CDR3 nucleotide sequence: TGCGCCAGCAGTGCCGGACAGGGGCCCTACTACGAGCAGTACTTC. This chain uses TRBV10-1 with TRBJ2-7; 9 bases line up with TRBD1. This CDR3 spans 15 amino acids. Germline assignment: CDR1 WNHNN and CDR2 SYGVQD (reference sequence). Unmatched junction bases numbered 7, after V lost 4 bases and J lost 3 bases.

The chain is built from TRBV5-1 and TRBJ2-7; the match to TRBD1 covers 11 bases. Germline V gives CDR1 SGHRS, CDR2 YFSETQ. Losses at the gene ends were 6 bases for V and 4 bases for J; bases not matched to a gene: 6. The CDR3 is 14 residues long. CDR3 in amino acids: CASTPGTGGYEQYF. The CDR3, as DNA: TGCGCCAGCACCCCCGGGACAGGGGGGTACGAGCAGTACTTC.

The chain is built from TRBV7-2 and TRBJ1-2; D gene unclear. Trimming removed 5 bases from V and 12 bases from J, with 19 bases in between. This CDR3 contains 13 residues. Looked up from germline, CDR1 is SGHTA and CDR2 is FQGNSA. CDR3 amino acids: CASSTERGSTNTF. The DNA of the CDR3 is TGTGCCAGCAGCACTGAGCGGGGTTCTACCAACACCTTC.

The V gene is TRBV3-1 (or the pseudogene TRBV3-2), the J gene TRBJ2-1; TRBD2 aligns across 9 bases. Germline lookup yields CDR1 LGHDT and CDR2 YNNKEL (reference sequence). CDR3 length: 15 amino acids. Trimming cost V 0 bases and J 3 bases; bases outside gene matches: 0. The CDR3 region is CASSQDSGGYNEQFF. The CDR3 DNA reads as TGTGCCAGCAGCCAAGATAGCGGGGGCTACAATGAGCAGTTCTTC.

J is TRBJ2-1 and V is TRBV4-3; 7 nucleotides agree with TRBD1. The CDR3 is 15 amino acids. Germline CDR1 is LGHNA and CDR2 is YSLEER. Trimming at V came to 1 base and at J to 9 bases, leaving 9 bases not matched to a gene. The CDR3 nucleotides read TGCGCCAGCAGCCAAGGGGGGCGAGGGGGCGGTGAGCAGTTCTTC. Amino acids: CASSQGGRGGGEQFF.

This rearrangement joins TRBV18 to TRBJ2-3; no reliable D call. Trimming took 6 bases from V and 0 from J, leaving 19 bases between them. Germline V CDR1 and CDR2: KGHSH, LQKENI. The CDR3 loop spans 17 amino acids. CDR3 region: CASSPVYVQASTDTQYF. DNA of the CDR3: TGTGCCAGCTCTCCAGTATACGTGCAGGCCAGCACAGATACGCAGTATTTT.

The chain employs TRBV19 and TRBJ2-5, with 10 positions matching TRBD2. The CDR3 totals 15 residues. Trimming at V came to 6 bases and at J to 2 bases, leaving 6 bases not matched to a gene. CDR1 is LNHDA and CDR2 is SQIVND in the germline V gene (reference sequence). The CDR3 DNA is TGTGCCAGTAGGCGACTAGCGGGTTCTCAAGAGACCCAGTACTTC. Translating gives CASRRLAGSQETQYF. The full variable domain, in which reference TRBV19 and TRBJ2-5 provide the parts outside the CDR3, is DGGITQSPKYLFRKEGQNVTLSCEQNLNHDAMYWYRQDPGQGLRLIYYSQIVNDFQKGDIAEGYSVSREKKESFPLTVTSAQKNPTAFYLCASRRLAGSQETQYFGPGTRLLVL.

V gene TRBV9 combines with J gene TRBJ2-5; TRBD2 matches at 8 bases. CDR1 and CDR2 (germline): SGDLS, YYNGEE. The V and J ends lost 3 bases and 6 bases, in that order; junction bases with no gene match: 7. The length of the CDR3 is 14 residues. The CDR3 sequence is CASSATGTSKTQYF. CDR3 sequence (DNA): TGTGCCAGCAGCGCAACCGGGACTAGTAAGACCCAGTACTTC.

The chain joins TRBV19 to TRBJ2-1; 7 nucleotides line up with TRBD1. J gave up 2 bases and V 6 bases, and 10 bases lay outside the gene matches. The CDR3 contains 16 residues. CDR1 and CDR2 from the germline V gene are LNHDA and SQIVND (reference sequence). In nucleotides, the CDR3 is TGTGCCAGTAGCTTCCAGACAGGGCTCACCTACAATGAGCAGTTCTTC. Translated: CASSFQTGLTYNEQFF.

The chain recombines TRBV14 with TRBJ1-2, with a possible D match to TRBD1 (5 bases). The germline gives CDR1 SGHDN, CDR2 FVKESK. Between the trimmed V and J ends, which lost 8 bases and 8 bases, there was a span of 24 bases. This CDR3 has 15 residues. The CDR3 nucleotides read TGTGCCAGCTCCGAAGTTGACGGACATGGAGGGGGCTACACCTTC. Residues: CASSEVDGHGGGYTF.

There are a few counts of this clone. In DNA, the CDR3 is TGTGCCCCGCCCCAAATCTCGAGCTCCTACAATGAGCAGTTCTTC. Its translation is CAPPQISSSYNEQFF. J is TRBJ2-1 and V is TRBV9, with D uncertain. This CDR3 has 15 amino acids. V lost 10 bases, J lost 0 bases, and 17 bases lay in between. The germline gives CDR1 SGDLS, CDR2 YYNGEE.

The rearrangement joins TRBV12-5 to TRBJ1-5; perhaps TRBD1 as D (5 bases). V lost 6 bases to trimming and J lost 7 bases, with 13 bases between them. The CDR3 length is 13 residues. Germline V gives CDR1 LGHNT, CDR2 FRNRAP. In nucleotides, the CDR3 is TGTGCTAGTGGCGCTGGGGGAGGACAGCCCCAGCATTTT. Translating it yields CASGAGGGQPQHF.

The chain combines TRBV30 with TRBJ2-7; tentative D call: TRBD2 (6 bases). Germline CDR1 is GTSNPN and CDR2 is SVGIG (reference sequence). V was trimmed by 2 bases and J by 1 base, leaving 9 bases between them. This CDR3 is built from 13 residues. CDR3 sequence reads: CAWSPGLSYEQYF. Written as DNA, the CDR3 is TGTGCCTGGAGTCCGGGACTTTCCTACGAGCAGTACTTC. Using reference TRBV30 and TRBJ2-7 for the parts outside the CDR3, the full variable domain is SQTIHQWPATLVQPVGSPLSLECTVEGTSNPNLYWYRQAAGRGLQLLFYSVGIGQISSEVPQNLSASRPQDRQFILSSKKLLLSDSGFYLCAWSPGLSYEQYFGPGTRLTVT.

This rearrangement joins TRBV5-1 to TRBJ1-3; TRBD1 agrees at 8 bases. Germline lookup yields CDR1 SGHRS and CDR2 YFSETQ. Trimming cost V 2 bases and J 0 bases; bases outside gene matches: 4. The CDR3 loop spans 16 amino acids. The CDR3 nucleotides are TGCGCCAGCAGCTTACGGACAGGGAGCTCTGGAAACACCATATATTTT. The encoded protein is CASSLRTGSSGNTIYF.

CDR3 in DNA: TGTGCCTGGAGTGGCACCCCACGCGGACTAGCGGGAGTTTACGAGCAGTACTTC. As protein: CAWSGTPRGLAGVYEQYF. The J gene is TRBJ2-7, the V gene TRBV30; 13 nucleotides match TRBD2. V lost 1 base to trimming and J lost 4 bases; unmatched junction nucleotides: 13. Per the germline V gene, CDR1 is GTSNPN and CDR2 is SVGIG (reference sequence). There are 18 residues in the CDR3.

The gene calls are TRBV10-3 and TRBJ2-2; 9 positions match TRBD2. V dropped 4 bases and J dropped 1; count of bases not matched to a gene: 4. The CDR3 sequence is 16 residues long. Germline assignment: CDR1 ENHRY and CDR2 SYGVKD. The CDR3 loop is CAISGGSGGNTGELFF. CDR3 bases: TGTGCCATCAGTGGTGGTAGCGGGGGGAACACCGGGGAGCTGTTTTTT.

The CDR3 sequence is CAISEAGAGNTIYF. The CDR3 DNA sequence: TGTGCCATCAGTGAGGCAGGTGCTGGAAACACCATATATTTT. The J gene is TRBJ1-3, the V gene TRBV10-3, with unresolved D. This CDR3 region has 14 residues. CDR1 and CDR2 from the germline V gene are ENHRY and SYGVKD. The V gene lost 2 bases and the J gene lost 2 bases, with 7 bases spanning the gap.